Presented here are 22 T cell receptor beta chains from one specimen sequenced in a study of blood T cell repertoires in COVID-19. Here immunoSEQ multiplex PCR was the method, and the copy in TCRdb shows in-frame clones only, minus some. Of about 140,000 clones in the sample, around 86% were seen once. The sequenced material came from peripheral blood. The source of these receptors is a woman of 80 years or more with acute or convalescent COVID-19.

V gene TRBV27 combines with J gene TRBJ2-5; 13 nucleotides agree with TRBD2. The CDR3 totals 16 residues. Germline-derived CDR1 and CDR2 are MNHEY and SMNVEV (reference sequence). The V gene end was trimmed by 6 bases and the J gene end by 4 bases; junction bases not matched to a gene: 8. Here the CDR3 reads CASSTSRLAGGETQYF. CDR3 in DNA: TGTGCCAGCAGCACCTCCCGACTAGCGGGAGGAGAGACCCAGTACTTC.

The chain employs TRBV5-6 and TRBJ1-2, with a possible D match to TRBD1 (6 bases). Germline V gene data show CDR1 as SGHDT and CDR2 as YYEEEE. Trimming cost V 7 bases and J 5 bases, with 15 bases left between them. This CDR3 has 13 amino acids. The CDR3 DNA follows: TGTGCCAGCTTACTACAGGGCGGGTATGGCTACACCTTC. Translated: CASLLQGGYGYTF.

The chain is built from TRBV28 and TRBJ1-5; no clear D gene. CDR3 length: 14 residues. Germline assignment: CDR1 MDHEN and CDR2 SYDVKM. The V end was cut by 4 bases, the J end by 0 bases, with 7 bases between. The CDR3, as DNA: TGTGCCAGCAGTTATGTAGATAGCAATCAGCCCCAGCATTTT. Its protein product is CASSYVDSNQPQHF.

The chain carries TRBV20-1 and TRBJ2-1; D is unresolved. The germline V gene encodes CDR1 DFQATT and CDR2 SNEGSKA (reference sequence). The CDR3 extends over 11 amino acids. The V end lost 1 base, the J end lost 10 bases, and 8 bases lay between the germline ends. CDR3 loop: CSARGLEEQFF. The DNA of the CDR3 is TGCAGTGCTAGAGGCCTAGAAGAGCAGTTCTTC.

The J gene is TRBJ2-3, the V gene TRBV20-1; 8 bases fit TRBD2. CDR1 DFQATT and CDR2 SNEGSKA come from the germline V gene (reference sequence). Trimming took 3 bases from V and 0 from J; bases not matched to a gene: 5. The CDR3 consists of 15 residues. The CDR3 loop reads CSASNREGSTDTQYF. CDR3 bases: TGCAGTGCTAGTAACCGGGAGGGTAGCACAGATACGCAGTATTTT.

The V gene is TRBV15, the J gene TRBJ2-7, with TRBD2 matching over 10 bases. The germline CDR1 and CDR2 sequences are LNHNV and YYDKDF (reference sequence). J lost 4 bases, V lost 1 base, and 1 base had no gene match. CDR3 length: 14 residues. CDR3 sequence: CATSRVSGRYEQYF. The CDR3 region has the DNA TGTGCCACCAGCAGAGTTAGCGGGAGGTACGAGCAGTACTTC.

The sample holds one count of this clone. The chain employs TRBV10-2 and TRBJ1-2; 9 positions agree with TRBD1. The ends lost 8 bases at V and 2 bases at J; junction bases unmatched: 0. CDR3 length: 12 amino acids. Germline CDR1 and CDR2: WSHSY and SAAADI. The CDR3 loop reads CASGQGNYGYTF. The CDR3 nucleotides read TGCGCCAGCGGACAGGGGAACTATGGCTACACCTTC.

V gene TRBV28 combines with J gene TRBJ2-5; 7 bases fit TRBD2. The V and J ends lost 6 bases and 5 bases, in that order; junction bases with no gene match: 24. From germline, CDR1 is MDHEN and CDR2 SYDVKM. The CDR3 runs 19 residues. CDR3 sequence: CASRVLSPYESGNRETQYF. CDR3 nucleotides: TGTGCCAGCAGAGTCCTCTCTCCTTATGAAAGCGGGAACAGGGAGACCCAGTACTTC.

The CDR3 DNA sequence: TGTGCCAGTAGTCAGGACATGGCAGTCTTTGGCTACACCTTC. Protein product: CASSQDMAVFGYTF. The chain couples TRBV19 to TRBJ1-2; possibly TRBD1 for D (5 bases). The CDR3 length is 14 residues. Germline V CDR1 and CDR2: LNHDA, SQIVND (reference sequence). V lost 5 bases, J lost 7 bases, and 17 bases lay in between.

This chain connects TRBV21-1 to TRBJ1-5; the DNA was not compared with TRBD1, the D call given in the table. TRBV21-1 is reported as a pseudogene. The CDR3 is made up of 13 amino acids. The CDR3 DNA is TGTGCCAGTAAGGGACAGGGCAATCAGCCCCAGCATTTT. Residues: CASKGQGNQPQHF.

V and J are TRBV7-2 and TRBJ2-3; 7 positions match TRBD1. The germline V gene has CDR1 SGHTA and CDR2 FQGNSA. V was clipped by 0 bases and J by 2 bases; unmatched bases: 14. The CDR3 runs to 19 residues. The DNA of the CDR3 is TGTGCCAGCAGCTTAGCAGAGACAGGGAATTATCCTAACACAGATACGCAGTATTTT. This translates into CASSLAETGNYPNTDTQYF.

On this clone itself: The same CDR3 arises from other DNA sequences in this sample as well. The chain carries TRBV20-1 and TRBJ1-5; TRBD1 agrees at 8 bases. This CDR3 region has 12 residues. With V trimmed by 3 bases and J by 6 bases, 1 base remained unmatched. Germline CDR1 DFQATT, CDR2 SNEGSKA (reference sequence). CDR3 nucleotide sequence: TGCAGTGCTAGTGACAGGGGTCAGCCCCAGCATTTT. It codes for CSASDRGQPQHF.

The chain joins TRBV7-8 to TRBJ2-2; 8 nucleotides match TRBD1. Germline CDR1 SGHVS, CDR2 FQNEAQ. The CDR3 is made up of 18 amino acids. Trimming at V came to 1 base and at J to 5 bases, leaving 12 bases not matched to a gene. The CDR3 is CASSLVGGTGGWTGELFF. The CDR3 DNA sequence: TGTGCCAGCAGCTTAGTTGGCGGTACAGGGGGATGGACCGGGGAGCTGTTTTTT.

V is TRBV5-1 and J is TRBJ2-2, with TRBD1 matching over 12 bases. This CDR3 has 15 residues. Germline-derived CDR1 and CDR2 are SGHRS and YFSETQ. Trimming cost V 4 bases and J 7 bases; bases outside gene matches: 5. This chain's CDR3 is CASSTGQGASGELFF. CDR3 bases: TGCGCCAGCAGCACGGGACAGGGGGCGAGCGGGGAGCTGTTTTTT.

The rearrangement joins TRBV6-5 to TRBJ1-1; no definite D call. CDR1 is MNHEY and CDR2 is SVGAGI in the germline V gene. The V and J ends lost 6 bases and 7 bases respectively, with 15 bases between them. CDR3 length equals 13 residues. The DNA of the CDR3 is TGTGCCAGCAGCCATCCGGGATGGGGTGAAGCTTTCTTT. This sequence encodes CASSHPGWGEAFF.

The chain employs TRBV6-1 and TRBJ2-3, with TRBD2 matching 7 bases. The V gene end was trimmed by 4 bases and the J gene end by 2 bases; junction bases not matched to a gene: 9. Germline V gives CDR1 MNHNS, CDR2 SASEGT. This CDR3 has 16 amino acids. The CDR3: CASSGTRRTNTDTQYF. The CDR3 bases are TGTGCCAGCAGTGGGACTAGACGCACTAACACAGATACGCAGTATTTT.

The chain joins TRBV18 to TRBJ2-1; D perhaps matches TRBD2 (6 bases). There are 16 residues in the CDR3. Per the germline V gene, CDR1 is KGHSH and CDR2 is LQKENI. Trimming removed 0 bases from V and 0 bases from J, with 9 bases in between. The DNA for the CDR3 is TGTGCCAGCTCACCACCGGAGGGGAGCTCCTACAATGAGCAGTTCTTC. It specifies CASSPPEGSSYNEQFF.

About this clone: Relative to the germline gene, one junction end is altered; a read error may explain this. Other DNA sequences within the sample encode an identical CDR3. The genes are TRBV28 and TRBJ2-1, with 7 bases lining up with TRBD1. From germline, CDR1 is MDHEN and CDR2 SYDVKM. The CDR3 consists of 14 residues. This CDR3 reads CASSSMDRFNEQFF. DNA for the CDR3: TGTGCCAGCAGTTCAATGGACAGGTTTAATGAACAGTTCTTC.

This clone has a handful of counts. The V and J genes are TRBV7-9 and TRBJ1-1; TRBD1 aligns across 9 bases. This CDR3 is 13 amino acids long. The germline CDR1 and CDR2 sequences are SEHNR and FQNEAQ (reference sequence). The V gene end was trimmed by 4 bases and the J gene end by 5 bases; junction bases not matched to a gene: 2. The CDR3 bases are TGTGCCAGCAGCTCGGACAGGGGAACTGAAGCTTTCTTT. Encoded protein: CASSSDRGTEAFF.

The chain combines TRBV19 with TRBJ2-3; 9 nucleotides align to TRBD1. The CDR3 runs 16 residues. V gave up 8 bases and J gave up 5 bases; unmatched junction bases: 14. The V gene's germline CDR1 is LNHDA and CDR2 SQIVND (reference sequence). CDR3 amino acids: CASRNPGQGNRDTQYF. Here the CDR3 DNA reads TGTGCCAGTCGCAACCCCGGACAGGGGAATAGAGATACGCAGTATTTT.

J is TRBJ2-1 and V is TRBV24-1; a possible D gene is TRBD1 (6 bases). V shed 3 bases and J shed 7 bases, with 18 bases lying between them. The CDR3 runs to 16 residues. The germline V gene has CDR1 KGHDR and CDR2 SFDVKD. The CDR3 sequence: CATSDEQGPRENEQFF. The CDR3 DNA follows: TGTGCCACCAGTGATGAGCAGGGGCCGAGGGAGAATGAGCAGTTCTTC.

The V gene is TRBV25-1, the J gene TRBJ2-1; 8 bases are shared with TRBD1. V gave up 3 bases and J gave up 10 bases; unmatched junction bases: 8. This CDR3 comprises 14 residues. Germline V CDR1 and CDR2: MGHDK, SYGVNS. The CDR3: CASSDSRDRLEQFF. CDR3 DNA sequence: TGTGCCAGCAGTGACTCCAGGGACAGGTTGGAGCAGTTCTTC.